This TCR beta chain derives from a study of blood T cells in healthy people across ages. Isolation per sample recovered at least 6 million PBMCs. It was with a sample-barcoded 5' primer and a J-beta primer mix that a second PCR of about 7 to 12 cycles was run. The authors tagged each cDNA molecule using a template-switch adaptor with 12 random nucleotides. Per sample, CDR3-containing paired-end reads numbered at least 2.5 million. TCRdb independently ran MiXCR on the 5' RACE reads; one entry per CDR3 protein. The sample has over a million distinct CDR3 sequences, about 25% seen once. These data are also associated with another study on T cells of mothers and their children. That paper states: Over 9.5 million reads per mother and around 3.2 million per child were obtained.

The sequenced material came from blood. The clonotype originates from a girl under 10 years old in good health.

For the CDR3, the DNA is TGTGCCAGCAGCTTGGGTGGGACAGTAAAGTCACCCCTCCACTTT. It specifies CASSLGGTVKSPLHF. The chain has TRBV5-5 and TRBJ1-6, with 7 positions matching TRBD1. CDR3 length equals 15 residues. Germline CDR1 is SGHKS and CDR2 is YYEKEE (reference sequence). The ends lost 0 bases at V and 10 bases at J; junction bases unmatched: 7.